The 25 T cell receptor beta chains presented below share a single source sample, sequenced in a study of blood T cell repertoires in COVID-19 (dated by TCRdb to 2020 to 2021). Preparation of the library involved the immunoSEQ multiplex PCR assay. Drawn from immuneACCESS, this table holds only the in-frame rearrangements with V and J called that TCRdb kept. Clones are partly lost; checked studies trace under half to an unresolved V gene and leave the rest unexplained. Recorded for this sample are roughly 200,000 clones; around 92% of them occurred a single time. The top ten clones comprise about 4% of the sample. Input material: PBMCs or T cells enriched from blood (not recorded which). Receptors originate from a woman in her twenties or thirties with acute COVID-19.

The gene calls are TRBV7-2 and TRBJ1-1; tentative D call: TRBD1 (5 bases). The CDR3 runs 15 residues. The ends were cut back, 1 base at V and 1 base at J, with 10 bases in the middle. Looked up from germline, CDR1 is SGHTA and CDR2 is FQGNSA. The CDR3 coding sequence is TGTGCCAGCAGCTTAGAAGTAGGACAGAACACTGAAGCTTTCTTT. Its translation is CASSLEVGQNTEAFF.

This chain uses TRBV18 with TRBJ2-1; D ambiguous. V lost 4 bases and J 4 bases, leaving 5 bases between the germline ends. Germline lookup yields CDR1 KGHSH and CDR2 LQKENI. The CDR3 length is 12 residues. CDR3 coding DNA: TGTGCCAGCTCACTGCGTTACAATGAGCAGTTCTTC. Its translation is CASSLRYNEQFF.

The J gene is TRBJ1-3, the V gene TRBV30; a weak D match, TRBD1 (5 bases). Per the germline V gene, CDR1 is GTSNPN and CDR2 is SVGIG (reference sequence). This CDR3 has 15 residues. Trimming shortened V by 0 bases and J by 2 bases, and 11 bases separated the two germline ends. The CDR3 protein is CAWSVRAGTGNTIYF. CDR3 sequence (DNA): TGTGCCTGGAGTGTACGTGCAGGGACTGGAAACACCATATATTTT.

This clone was observed a single time. CDR3 sequence: CASSPGEGYNEQFF. The DNA for the CDR3 is TGTGCCAGCAGTCCAGGGGAGGGATACAATGAGCAGTTCTTC. The V call is TRBV28, the J call TRBJ2-1; weak D call: TRBD2 (7 bases). Trimming removed 5 bases from V and 4 bases from J, with 12 bases in between. Germline-derived CDR1 and CDR2 are MDHEN and SYDVKM. The CDR3 extends over 14 amino acids.

This chain joins TRBV15 and TRBJ2-7; D is possibly TRBD2 (5 bases). CDR3 length: 15 amino acids. The V and J ends lost 0 bases and 6 bases respectively, with 15 bases between them. Germline CDR1 LNHNV, CDR2 YYDKDF (reference sequence). CDR3 residues: CATSRDTTAVGEQYF. The CDR3 region has the DNA TGTGCCACCAGCAGAGATACAACAGCGGTGGGCGAGCAGTACTTC.

For the CDR3, the DNA is TGTGCCAGCAGCTGGGACAGCCAATCGAATCAGCCCCAGCATTTT. Its protein is CASSWDSQSNQPQHF. The chain has TRBV7-2 and TRBJ1-5; 7 bases match TRBD1. The CDR3 is 15 amino acids. Germline CDR1 reads SGHTA; CDR2 reads FQGNSA. The V and J ends lost 4 bases and 4 bases, in that order; junction bases with no gene match: 7.

The J gene is TRBJ2-1, the V gene TRBV5-6; TRBD1 might be the D (6 bases). V was clipped by 4 bases and J by 4 bases, with 12 bases between them. The germline gives CDR1 SGHDT, CDR2 YYEEEE. The CDR3 runs to 14 residues. CDR3 loop: CASSSGQPYNEQFF. CDR3 nucleotides: TGTGCCAGCAGCAGTGGACAGCCTTACAATGAGCAGTTCTTC.

The genes are TRBV27 and TRBJ2-7, with 10 bases lining up with TRBD1. The germline V gene has CDR1 MNHEY and CDR2 SMNVEV (reference sequence). This CDR3 comprises 15 residues. Unmatched junction bases numbered 7, after V lost 3 bases and J lost 5 bases. The CDR3 bases are TGTGCCAGCAGTTTGAAGGACAGGGGGGTAAACGAGCAGTACTTC. This gives the protein CASSLKDRGVNEQYF.

CDR3 sequence reads: CASSLVWGDRVYEQYF. The CDR3 nucleotides read TGTGCCAGCAGCTTAGTGTGGGGGGACAGGGTCTACGAGCAGTACTTC. This sequence joins TRBV7-9 and TRBJ2-7; TRBD1 aligns across 9 bases. This CDR3 has 16 residues. J was trimmed by 3 bases and V by 1 base; bases with no gene match: 7. Germline CDR1 and CDR2: SEHNR and FQNEAQ (reference sequence).

This clone appeared once. This chain connects TRBV5-8 to TRBJ2-1, with D unclear. CDR3 length: 13 residues. V was shortened by 0 bases and J by 6 bases, with 7 bases between the two germline ends. Germline CDR1 and CDR2: SGHTS and YDEGEE. The CDR3 DNA is TGTGCCAGCAGCTTGGCCCCGCGCAATGAGCAGTTCTTC. As protein: CASSLAPRNEQFF.

J is TRBJ1-4 and V is TRBV5-4, with 7 positions matching TRBD1. The CDR3 consists of 14 residues. The J segment lost 8 bases and the V segment lost 0 bases, leaving 4 bases of the junction unmatched. The V gene's germline CDR1 is SGHNT and CDR2 YYREEE (reference sequence). The DNA for the CDR3 is TGTGCCAGCAGCTTGGGACAGGGAAAGGAAAAACTGTTTTTT. Residues: CASSLGQGKEKLFF.

This chain joins TRBV7-8 and TRBJ1-4, with 7 bases identical to TRBD1. After removal of 7 bases from V and 4 bases from J, the junction contained 9 bases not matched to a gene. The CDR3 is 15 residues long. Germline assignment: CDR1 SGHVS and CDR2 FQNEAQ. The CDR3 coding sequence is TGTGCCAGCATGTTAAGGGGGCCGGTTAATGAAAAACTGTTTTTT. It specifies CASMLRGPVNEKLFF. Looking up the rest from reference TRBV7-8 and TRBJ1-4 gives the full variable domain: GAGVSQSPRYKVAKRGQDVALRCDPISGHVSLFWYQQALGQGPEFLTYFQNEAQLDKSGLPSDRFFAERPEGSVSTLKIQRTQQEDSAVYLCASMLRGPVNEKLFFGSGTQLSVL.

This clone appeared a single time. The V gene is TRBV19, the J gene TRBJ1-2; 7 bases fit TRBD1. J gave up 8 bases and V 7 bases, and 10 bases lay outside the gene matches. Germline loops: CDR1 LNHDA, CDR2 SQIVND (reference sequence). The CDR3 length is 13 residues. In nucleotides, the CDR3 is TGTGCCAGTAATACAGGGGATTGGAGAGGCTACACCTTC. It specifies CASNTGDWRGYTF. Drawing the rest from reference TRBV19 and TRBJ1-2, the complete variable domain is DGGITQSPKYLFRKEGQNVTLSCEQNLNHDAMYWYRQDPGQGLRLIYYSQIVNDFQKGDIAEGYSVSREKKESFPLTVTSAQKNPTAFYLCASNTGDWRGYTFGSGTRLTVV.

The sample holds one count of this clone. The chain employs TRBV29-1 and TRBJ1-2; D not certain. The CDR3 is 12 residues long. The V gene lost 2 bases and the J gene lost 3 bases, with 7 bases spanning the gap. Germline-derived CDR1 and CDR2 are SQVTM and ANQGSEA. In nucleotides, the CDR3 is TGCAGCGTTGAATCGGGTGACTATGGCTACACCTTC. Amino acid sequence: CSVESGDYGYTF. The variable domain in full, with the rest retrieved from reference TRBV29-1 and TRBJ1-2, is SAVISQKPSRDICQRGTSLTIQCQVDSQVTMMFWYRQQPGQSLTLIATANQGSEATYESGFVIDKFPISRPNLTFSTLTVSNMSPEDSSIYLCSVESGDYGYTFGSGTRLTVV.

This rearrangement joins TRBV7-9 to TRBJ1-5; D might be TRBD1 (5 bases). Deletions cut 2 bases from V and 1 base from J, with 9 bases between. The CDR3 has 15 amino acids. Germline CDR1 reads SEHNR; CDR2 reads FQNEAQ (reference sequence). CDR3 sequence: CASSLSDSSNQPQHF. CDR3 DNA sequence: TGTGCCAGCAGCTTAAGCGACAGCAGCAATCAGCCCCAGCATTTT. The entire variable domain, with the rest obtained from reference TRBV7-9 and TRBJ1-5, is as follows: DTGVSQNPRHKITKRGQNVTFRCDPISEHNRLYWYRQTLGQGPEFLTYFQNEAQLEKSRLLSDRFSAERPKGSFSTLEIQRTEQGDSAMYLCASSLSDSSNQPQHFGDGTRLSIL.

Here the CDR3 reads CASSEPSTDTQYF. The CDR3 DNA follows: TGCGCCAGCAGTGAGCCTAGCACAGATACGCAGTATTTT. The rearrangement links TRBV10-1 to TRBJ2-3; D ambiguous. The germline CDR1 and CDR2 sequences are WNHNN and SYGVQD (reference sequence). This CDR3 contains 13 residues. The V end was cut by 2 bases, the J end by 0 bases, with 3 bases between.

This clone was detected once. V usage is TRBV7-9 and J usage is TRBJ2-7; 12 nucleotides agree with TRBD2. V shed 2 bases, J shed 5 bases, and the junction held 4 bases outside the gene matches. This CDR3 region has 15 residues. Germline V CDR1 and CDR2: SEHNR, FQNEAQ (reference sequence). The CDR3 protein is CASSLLAGGPHEQYF. As DNA, the CDR3 is TGTGCCAGCAGCTTACTAGCGGGGGGGCCCCACGAGCAGTACTTC.

There are a few counts of this clone. Here the CDR3 DNA reads TGTGCCAGCAGTTCTGATGAAAAACTGTTTTTT. Translating it yields CASSSDEKLFF. The chain combines TRBV28 with TRBJ1-4; D uncertain. CDR3 length: 11 residues. Looked up from germline, CDR1 is MDHEN and CDR2 is SYDVKM. V lost 4 bases, J lost 6 bases, and 3 bases lay in between.

The rearrangement uses TRBV5-1 and TRBJ2-7, with a weak D call TRBD1 (6 bases). The CDR3 is made up of 16 amino acids. Trimming took 3 bases from V and 0 from J, leaving 16 bases between them. Germline V CDR1 and CDR2: SGHRS, YFSETQ. The CDR3 nucleotides are TGCGCCAGCAGCTCCAACAGGGTCTACAGCTCCTACGAGCAGTACTTC. Amino acid sequence: CASSSNRVYSSYEQYF.

The chain links TRBV13 to TRBJ2-2; no firm D call. This CDR3 has 14 residues. CDR1 is PRHDT and CDR2 is FYEKMQ in the germline V gene (reference sequence). V was trimmed by 0 bases and J by 5 bases, leaving 7 bases between them. The CDR3 DNA reads TGTGCCAGCAGCTTAGGACGAGCGACCGGGGAGCTGTTTTTT. It translates to CASSLGRATGELFF.

This chain joins TRBV19 and TRBJ1-3; D may be TRBD1 (5 bases). Trimming pared 7 bases from V and 0 bases from J, leaving 13 bases between. Germline CDR1 LNHDA, CDR2 SQIVND (reference sequence). The CDR3 length is 15 residues. In DNA form, the CDR3 reads TGTGCCAGTACCAGACAGACATACTCTGGAAACACCATATATTTT. This sequence encodes CASTRQTYSGNTIYF.

CDR3 DNA sequence: TGCGCCAGCAGCCACGGAGGACAGGGCTCTGGAAACACCATATATTTT. This sequence encodes CASSHGGQGSGNTIYF. This chain connects TRBV5-1 to TRBJ1-3; 8 bases agree with TRBD1. The trim removed 4 bases at V and 0 bases at J, leaving 6 bases unmatched. There are 16 residues in the CDR3. Looked up from germline, CDR1 is SGHRS and CDR2 is YFSETQ.

The chain carries TRBV3-1 (or the pseudogene TRBV3-2) and TRBJ2-3, with 11 positions matching TRBD2. The CDR3 is made up of 16 amino acids. Germline values: CDR1 LGHDT, CDR2 YNNKEL (reference sequence). Unmatched junction bases numbered 8, after V lost 4 bases and J lost 5 bases. The CDR3 bases are TGTGCCAGCAGCCCTCGAACTAGCGGGAGAGGAGATACGCAGTATTTT. Translation: CASSPRTSGRGDTQYF.

The chain joins TRBV7-8 to TRBJ2-1; 12 bases line up with TRBD2. Germline CDR1 reads SGHVS; CDR2 reads FQNEAQ. The CDR3 covers 22 residues. J was trimmed by 2 bases and V by 5 bases; bases with no gene match: 22. The CDR3 region is CASSPHGAFLAGGASTYNEQFF. CDR3 bases: TGTGCCAGCAGCCCCCACGGGGCATTTCTAGCGGGGGGGGCATCCACCTACAATGAGCAGTTCTTC.

The chain couples TRBV3-1 (or the pseudogene TRBV3-2) to TRBJ1-6; D uncertain. V lost 2 bases to trimming and J lost 9 bases, with 11 bases between them. The length of the CDR3 is 14 residues. Germline V lookup: CDR1 LGHDT, CDR2 YNNKEL (reference sequence). The CDR3 loop is CASSQPGGSSPLHF. The CDR3 DNA follows: TGTGCCAGCAGCCAACCAGGAGGATCTTCACCCCTCCACTTT.